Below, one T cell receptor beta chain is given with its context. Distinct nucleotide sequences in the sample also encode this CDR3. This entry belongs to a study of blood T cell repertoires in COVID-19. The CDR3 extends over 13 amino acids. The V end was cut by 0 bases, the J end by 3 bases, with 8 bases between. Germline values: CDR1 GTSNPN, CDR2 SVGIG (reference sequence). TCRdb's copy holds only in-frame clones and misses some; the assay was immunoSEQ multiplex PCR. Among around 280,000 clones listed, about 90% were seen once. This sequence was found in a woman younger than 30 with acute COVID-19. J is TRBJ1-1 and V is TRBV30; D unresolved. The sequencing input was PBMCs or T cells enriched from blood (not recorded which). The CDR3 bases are TGTGCCTGGAGTGTAGGCGGGGACACTGAAGCTTTCTTT. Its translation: CAWSVGGDTEAFF.